At least ten counts were recorded for the clone carrying this T cell receptor beta chain. Its antigen remains unidentified. These data come from a study of T cell repertoires in cytomegalovirus infection. Study overall: Through public TCR beta signatures, both CMV infection and matching HLA type were indicated. Overall study findings and caveats: HLA-C-restricted CMV clonotypes gave the most frequent clonotype in two of eight donors. Of the TCR beta families, the public ones yielded a cumulative frequency that identified carriers of CMV plus the relevant HLA.

TCRdb ran MiXCR on the reads and lists one entry per CDR3 protein. The table has about 310,000 distinct CDR3 sequences, roughly a sixth seen once; the top ten hold 9.5% to 15%. Trimming pared 2 bases from V and 13 bases from J, leaving 18 bases between. This CDR3 has 15 amino acids. Germline loops: CDR1 KGHSH, CDR2 LQKENI. The sample was PBMCs. The chain combines TRBV18 with TRBJ1-6; no firm D call. The sequence was obtained from a human donor in good health (CMV status not recorded). Some clones in this sample may be carry-over from other donors' samples. This CDR3 is CASSPNFVAPNPLHF. DNA of the CDR3: TGTGCCAGCTCACCAAATTTTGTCGCTCCGAACCCCCTCCACTTT.